The 20 T cell receptor beta chains presented below share a single source sample, sequenced in a study of cytomegalovirus exposure and HLA in healthy donors. The PCR ran on 60 Vbeta and 13 Jbeta primers. Here immunoSEQ multiplex PCR was the method, and the copy in TCRdb shows in-frame clones only, minus some. This sample carries roughly 200,000 clones, around four fifths of them seen once, and the ten largest clones take approximately 0.71%. Material: PBMCs. The receptors originated from a boy between 2 and 15 years old in good health and CMV-seronegative.

The CDR3 bases are TGTGCCAGCAGCCAAAGAGGGGGCGCAGCTAATGAAAAACTGTTTTTT. Residues: CASSQRGGAANEKLFF. The J gene is TRBJ1-4, the V gene TRBV14; 7 positions agree with TRBD1. The CDR3 totals 16 residues. Germline CDR1 SGHDN, CDR2 FVKESK. V was clipped by 2 bases and J by 3 bases; unmatched bases: 6. Full variable domain (missing parts from reference TRBV14 and TRBJ1-4): EAGVTQFPSHSVIEKGQTVTLRCDPISGHDNLYWYRRVMGKEIKFLLHFVKESKQDESGMPNNRFLAERTGGTYSTLKVQPAELEDSGVYFCASSQRGGAANEKLFFGSGTQLSVL.

V gene TRBV30 combines with J gene TRBJ2-3, with 10 bases fitting TRBD2. V lost 0 bases to trimming and J lost 4 bases; unmatched junction nucleotides: 4. The CDR3 extends over 15 amino acids. Germline-derived CDR1 and CDR2 are GTSNPN and SVGIG (reference sequence). CDR3 sequence: CAWSVGSGGSDTQYF. For the CDR3, the DNA is TGTGCCTGGAGTGTAGGTAGCGGGGGGTCAGATACGCAGTATTTT.

The V and J genes are TRBV25-1 and TRBJ1-1; D uncertain. Per the germline V gene, CDR1 is MGHDK and CDR2 is SYGVNS. The CDR3 covers 11 residues. V was trimmed by 7 bases and J by 4 bases, leaving 7 bases between them. In DNA, the CDR3 is TGTGCCAGCAAAGAGAGCACTGAAGCTTTCTTT. It specifies CASKESTEAFF.

The CDR3 nucleotides read TGTGCCAGTAGTATAGTAGGAGGTCCATCTGAAGCTTTCTTT. It is translated as CASSIVGGPSEAFF. V gene TRBV19 combines with J gene TRBJ1-1; D is undetermined. This CDR3 contains 14 residues. V was trimmed by 1 base and J by 6 bases, leaving 12 bases between them. Germline V CDR1 and CDR2: LNHDA, SQIVND (reference sequence). Using reference TRBV19 and TRBJ1-1 for the parts outside the CDR3, the full variable domain is DGGITQSPKYLFRKEGQNVTLSCEQNLNHDAMYWYRQDPGQGLRLIYYSQIVNDFQKGDIAEGYSVSREKKESFPLTVTSAQKNPTAFYLCASSIVGGPSEAFFGQGTRLTVV.

This clone was seen once. Additional DNA sequences in this sample encode the identical CDR3. The genes are TRBV13 and TRBJ2-7; D remains unclear. Germline assignment: CDR1 PRHDT and CDR2 FYEKMQ (reference sequence). With 0 bases removed from V and 3 bases from J, the gap between germline ends came to 6 bases. The CDR3 runs 13 residues. CDR3 nucleotide sequence: TGTGCCAGCAGCTTAGGCCGGAGCTACGAGCAGTACTTC. Protein product: CASSLGRSYEQYF.

The V call is TRBV21-1, the J call TRBJ1-1; the table's D call, TRBD1, was not checked against the DNA. TRBV21-1 is a pseudogene segment. The CDR3 length is 14 residues. The CDR3 loop reads CASSSGRGPTEAFF. CDR3 DNA sequence: TGTGCCAGCAGCAGCGGCAGGGGACCCACTGAAGCTTTCTTT.

V usage is TRBV6-5 and J usage is TRBJ2-7, with D maybe TRBD1 (6 bases). V lost 7 bases and J 0 bases, leaving 16 bases between the germline ends. CDR1 is MNHEY and CDR2 is SVGAGI in the germline V gene. CDR3 size: 15 residues. CDR3 amino acids: CASIGQDRPSYEQYF. In DNA form, the CDR3 reads TGTGCCAGCATAGGTCAGGACAGACCCTCCTACGAGCAGTACTTC.

This rearrangement joins TRBV7-9 to TRBJ2-7; possible D gene TRBD1, 5 bases. V lost 1 base to trimming and J lost 2 bases, with 9 bases between them. The CDR3 is 14 residues long. Germline lookup yields CDR1 SEHNR and CDR2 FQNEAQ (reference sequence). In nucleotides, the CDR3 is TGTGCCAGCAGCTTAGAAGGCAGGGCCTACGAGCAGTACTTC. The encoded protein is CASSLEGRAYEQYF. Based on the CDR3 plus reference TRBV7-9 and TRBJ2-7, the full variable domain is DTGVSQNPRHKITKRGQNVTFRCDPISEHNRLYWYRQTLGQGPEFLTYFQNEAQLEKSRLLSDRFSAERPKGSFSTLEIQRTEQGDSAMYLCASSLEGRAYEQYFGPGTRLTVT.

V usage is TRBV29-1 and J usage is TRBJ2-1; TRBD1 is a possible D gene (5 bases). With 4 bases removed from V and 8 bases from J, the gap between germline ends came to 18 bases. The CDR3 totals 14 residues. Per the germline V gene, CDR1 is SQVTM and CDR2 is ANQGSEA. CDR3 residues: CSVGGQGAPYEQFF. CDR3 bases: TGCAGCGTTGGGGGCCAGGGTGCCCCCTATGAGCAGTTCTTC.

V and J are TRBV5-1 and TRBJ2-1; D remains ambiguous. Germline V lookup: CDR1 SGHRS, CDR2 YFSETQ. CDR3 length equals 13 residues. V lost 1 base to trimming and J lost 5 bases, with 7 bases between them. This CDR3 is CASSLSEDNEQFF. The CDR3 nucleotides read TGCGCCAGCAGCTTGAGCGAAGACAATGAGCAGTTCTTC. Complete variable domain (other parts from reference TRBV5-1 and TRBJ2-1): KAGVTQTPRYLIKTRGQQVTLSCSPISGHRSVSWYQQTPGQGLQFLFEYFSETQRNKGNFPGRFSGRQFSNSRSEMNVSTLELGDSALYLCASSLSEDNEQFFGPGTRLTVL.

This clone was seen more than once but under ten times. The chain couples TRBV6-5 to TRBJ1-6; D uncertain. The CDR3 runs to 15 residues. V gave up 7 bases and J gave up 7 bases, with 17 bases separating them. Germline loops: CDR1 MNHEY, CDR2 SVGAGI. The CDR3 protein is CASTQLVPRNSPLHF. The DNA for the CDR3 is TGTGCCAGCACCCAGCTAGTCCCTAGGAATTCACCCCTCCACTTT.

The V gene is TRBV6-4, the J gene TRBJ2-2, with TRBD1 as a possible D gene (6 bases). This CDR3 has 12 amino acids. Germline V CDR1 and CDR2: MRHNA, SNTAGT. The V end lost 5 bases, the J end lost 8 bases, and 9 bases lay between the germline ends. The CDR3 reads CASSRDNGELFF. The CDR3 nucleotides read TGTGCCAGCAGTCGGGACAATGGGGAGCTGTTTTTT.

The chain combines TRBV25-1 with TRBJ2-7; D possibly corresponds to TRBD2 (7 bases). V lost 3 bases and J 0 bases, leaving 12 bases between the germline ends. Per the germline V gene, CDR1 is MGHDK and CDR2 is SYGVNS. This CDR3 spans 15 amino acids. The CDR3 nucleotides are TGTGCCAGCAGTGACGGGGGGCTTAGCTCCTACGAGCAGTACTTC. This codes for CASSDGGLSSYEQYF.

This clone was counted between two and nine times. The chain recombines TRBV11-2 with TRBJ2-7, with TRBD1 as a possible D gene (6 bases). The V end lost 5 bases, the J end lost 5 bases, and 10 bases lay between the germline ends. CDR3 size: 12 residues. Germline-derived CDR1 and CDR2 are SGHAT and FQNNGV. CDR3 coding DNA: TGTGCCAGCAGCCGAGGACAGAACGAGCAGTACTTC. Protein: CASSRGQNEQYF.

The count of this clone is one. The V gene is TRBV19, the J gene TRBJ1-5; the D gene is possibly TRBD1 (5 bases). The CDR3 sequence is 14 residues long. Germline V gene sequence: CDR1 LNHDA, CDR2 SQIVND (reference sequence). V shed 2 bases and J shed 12 bases, with 17 bases lying between them. CDR3 protein: CASSISEGGADQHF. CDR3 nucleotides: TGTGCCAGTAGTATAAGCGAAGGCGGGGCGGACCAGCATTTT.

This clone was detected only once. The V call is TRBV6-4, the J call TRBJ2-7, with 7 bases fitting TRBD2. The V and J ends lost 4 bases and 2 bases, in that order; junction bases with no gene match: 8. Germline CDR1 and CDR2: MRHNA and SNTAGT. The CDR3 length is 15 residues. The CDR3 DNA reads TGTGCCAGCAGTGTGGAGGCGGGGGTAGCCTACGAGCAGTACTTC. Its protein is CASSVEAGVAYEQYF.

The CDR3 loop is CASSYRLGGSYGYTF. As DNA, the CDR3 is TGTGCCAGCAGTTACCGCCTGGGGGGTAGCTATGGCTACACCTTC. This chain uses TRBV6-5 with TRBJ1-2, with a weak D call TRBD1 (5 bases). With 2 bases removed from V and 4 bases from J, the gap between germline ends came to 14 bases. The CDR3 is 15 amino acids. The V gene's germline CDR1 is MNHEY and CDR2 SVGAGI.

The CDR3 region is CASSPGGANTEAFF. The CDR3 coding sequence is TGTGCCAGCAGCCCGGGGGGGGCGAACACTGAAGCTTTCTTT. The J gene is TRBJ1-1, the V gene TRBV9, with D tentatively TRBD1 (6 bases). The length of the CDR3 is 14 residues. Trimming stripped 4 bases from V and 1 base from J, with 11 bases between. Germline V gene lookup returns CDR1 SGDLS and CDR2 YYNGEE.

This chain connects TRBV2 to TRBJ2-7; maybe TRBD1 (7 bases). V shed 6 bases and J shed 3 bases, with 18 bases lying between them. There are 15 residues in the CDR3. The germline V gene encodes CDR1 SNHLY and CDR2 FYNNEI. The CDR3 nucleotides read TGTGCCAGCAGAACCAGGACAGGAGGGGGCTACGAGCAGTACTTC. This sequence encodes CASRTRTGGGYEQYF.

The V and J genes are TRBV29-1 and TRBJ2-3; 14 bases match TRBD2. This CDR3 has 21 amino acids. Germline assignment: CDR1 SQVTM and CDR2 ANQGSEA. Trimming took 7 bases from V and 3 from J; bases not matched to a gene: 24. CDR3 in amino acids: CSGDRVHGTSGSRTPTDTQYF. Written as DNA, the CDR3 is TGCAGCGGCGACAGGGTACACGGGACTAGCGGGAGTCGGACCCCTACAGATACGCAGTATTTT.